A single sample gave rise to the 30 T cell receptor beta chains below, sequenced in a study of T cell responses to AZD1222 COVID-19 vaccine. Profiling relied on immunoSEQ multiplex PCR, and the TCRdb table lists in-frame clones only, not all of them. The data hold about 140,000 clones, with approximately 95% observed a single time. Sequencing was performed on peripheral blood, taken on day 0 of MenACWY control vaccination. The receptor source for this set is an adult in good health.

The chain carries TRBV6-5 and TRBJ2-2; the D gene is possibly TRBD1 (5 bases). V lost 7 bases, J lost 1 base, and 13 bases lay in between. CDR1 is MNHEY and CDR2 is SVGAGI in the germline V gene. The CDR3 covers 15 residues. The CDR3 DNA follows: TGTGCCAGCACTCAAATAGACAGGAACACCGGGGAGCTGTTTTTT. Amino acid sequence: CASTQIDRNTGELFF.

The chain recombines TRBV7-8 with TRBJ1-3, with 11 bases fitting TRBD1. Germline V CDR1 and CDR2: SGHVS, FQNEAQ. The CDR3 is made up of 18 amino acids. V was clipped by 2 bases and J by 3 bases; unmatched bases: 9. CDR3 sequence: CASSLRTGGEVNGNTIYF. As DNA, the CDR3 is TGTGCCAGCAGCTTACGGACAGGGGGCGAGGTGAATGGAAACACCATATATTTT. The full variable domain, in which reference TRBV7-8 and TRBJ1-3 provide the parts outside the CDR3, is GAGVSQSPRYKVAKRGQDVALRCDPISGHVSLFWYQQALGQGPEFLTYFQNEAQLDKSGLPSDRFFAERPEGSVSTLKIQRTQQEDSAVYLCASSLRTGGEVNGNTIYFGEGSWLTVV.

The gene calls are TRBV27 and TRBJ1-6, with D possibly being TRBD1 (6 bases). The CDR3 consists of 17 residues. Germline lookup yields CDR1 MNHEY and CDR2 SMNVEV (reference sequence). V lost 6 bases and J 6 bases, leaving 21 bases between the germline ends. The CDR3 nucleotides read TGTGCCAGCAGAACATGGATCGGGGGGCGCGGTAATTCACCCCTCCACTTT. Translated: CASRTWIGGRGNSPLHF.

The chain has TRBV28 and TRBJ1-1, with 12 bases identical to TRBD1. The CDR3 has 14 residues. V trimming: 6 bases; J trimming: 9 bases; junction bases outside the gene matches: 8. The germline CDR1 and CDR2 sequences are MDHEN and SYDVKM. In DNA form, the CDR3 reads TGTGCCAGCAGGGGACCGGGACAGGGGGCCCAAGCTTTCTTT. Amino acid sequence: CASRGPGQGAQAFF.

This rearrangement joins TRBV25-1 to TRBJ1-6; tentative D call: TRBD1 (6 bases). CDR1 is MGHDK, CDR2 SYGVNS, per germline. The CDR3 has 17 amino acids. The V end lost 5 bases, the J end lost 9 bases, and 23 bases lay between the germline ends. CDR3 sequence: CASSHTGSFADISPLHF. DNA for the CDR3: TGTGCCAGCAGTCACACAGGGTCCTTCGCGGATATTTCACCCCTCCACTTT.

The V and J genes are TRBV7-3 and TRBJ2-5; maybe TRBD2 (5 bases). The CDR3 consists of 11 residues. The germline V gene encodes CDR1 SGHTA and CDR2 FQGTGA. Trimming removed 4 bases from V and 5 bases from J, with 5 bases in between. CDR3 sequence: CASSSGETQYF. CDR3 bases: TGTGCCAGCAGCTCGGGGGAGACCCAGTACTTC. The full variable domain, rest sourced from reference TRBV7-3 and TRBJ2-5, is GAGVSQTPSNKVTEKGKYVELRCDPISGHTALYWYRQSLGQGPEFLIYFQGTGAADDSGLPNDRFFAVRPEGSVSTLKIQRTERGDSAVYLCASSSGETQYFGPGTRLLVL.

The CDR3 DNA is TGTGCCAGCAGCAGGACAGCGGAATACGGCTACACCTTC. Amino acid sequence: CASSRTAEYGYTF. This chain joins TRBV6-5 and TRBJ1-2, with D possibly being TRBD1 (6 bases). The CDR3 covers 13 residues. V gave up 6 bases and J gave up 8 bases, with 16 bases separating them. CDR1 and CDR2 from the germline V gene are MNHEY and SVGAGI.

The rearrangement uses TRBV6-5 and TRBJ1-1; no clear D. The V gene lost 8 bases and the J gene lost 4 bases, with 17 bases spanning the gap. This CDR3 region has 14 residues. Germline-derived CDR1 and CDR2 are MNHEY and SVGAGI. The DNA for the CDR3 is TGTGCCAGCGCTGAACAACAAGGCGGCACTGAAGCTTTCTTT. Amino acid sequence: CASAEQQGGTEAFF.

The gene calls are TRBV25-1 and TRBJ2-5; tentative D call: TRBD2 (7 bases). Germline CDR1 and CDR2: MGHDK and SYGVNS. This CDR3 comprises 17 residues. Between the trimmed V and J ends, which lost 5 bases and 4 bases, there was a span of 23 bases. CDR3 sequence reads: CASSPADAGAARETQYF. The CDR3 nucleotides read TGTGCCAGCAGTCCAGCCGACGCGGGGGCGGCCCGAGAGACCCAGTACTTC.

The chain uses TRBV7-8 and TRBJ2-1; D is undetermined. V lost 5 bases, J lost 0 bases, and 8 bases lay in between. CDR3 length equals 14 residues. Germline V gives CDR1 SGHVS, CDR2 FQNEAQ. The CDR3 coding sequence is TGTGCCAGCAGCCCGGACGACTCCTACAATGAGCAGTTCTTC. As protein: CASSPDDSYNEQFF.

The chain recombines TRBV3-1 (or the pseudogene TRBV3-2) with TRBJ1-1; 7 nucleotides align to TRBD1. Per the germline V gene, CDR1 is LGHDT and CDR2 is YNNKEL (reference sequence). With 7 bases clipped from V and 3 bases from J, the junction kept 8 bases outside the gene matches. The CDR3 has 14 amino acids. CDR3 loop: CASTPSTGYTEAFF. For the CDR3, the DNA is TGTGCCAGCACCCCATCGACAGGGTACACTGAAGCTTTCTTT.

This chain joins TRBV10-2 and TRBJ2-7, with D unclear. The CDR3 consists of 14 residues. Trimming left V 4 bases short and J 0 bases short, with 10 bases between. Germline loops: CDR1 WSHSY, CDR2 SAAADI. In DNA, the CDR3 is TGCGCCAGCAGTGCAAGGGCCTTCTCCTACGAGCAGTACTTC. This encodes CASSARAFSYEQYF.

The J gene is TRBJ1-5, the V gene TRBV27; D perhaps matches TRBD1 (6 bases). Germline assignment: CDR1 MNHEY and CDR2 SMNVEV (reference sequence). Trimming took off 5 bases at V and 0 bases at J, with 11 bases between the two ends. CDR3 length: 15 amino acids. Written as DNA, the CDR3 is TGTGCCAGCAGTACGGTGGACAGTAGCAATCAGCCCCAGCATTTT. Protein sequence: CASSTVDSSNQPQHF.

V usage is TRBV25-1 and J usage is TRBJ2-1; TRBD1 might be the D (6 bases). V lost 6 bases, J lost 0 bases, and 9 bases lay in between. The CDR3 is made up of 14 amino acids. CDR1 is MGHDK and CDR2 is SYGVNS in the germline V gene. This chain's CDR3 is CASRTGSSYNEQFF. CDR3 sequence (DNA): TGTGCCAGCAGGACAGGTAGCTCCTACAATGAGCAGTTCTTC.

This clone was observed once. This chain uses TRBV6-5 with TRBJ2-4; TRBD1 might be the D (6 bases). V lost 5 bases and J 0 bases, leaving 11 bases between the germline ends. This CDR3 comprises 15 residues. Germline V CDR1 and CDR2: MNHEY, SVGAGI. CDR3 amino acids: CASSITGLAKNIQYF. CDR3 coding DNA: TGTGCCAGCAGTATCACAGGGCTAGCCAAAAACATTCAGTACTTC.

The chain has TRBV15 and TRBJ1-2; TRBD1 might be the D (5 bases). The CDR3 extends over 13 amino acids. CDR1 and CDR2 from the germline V gene are LNHNV and YYDKDF (reference sequence). V was clipped by 0 bases and J by 8 bases, with 10 bases between them. The CDR3 DNA reads as TGTGCCACCAGCAGAGATAGAGGGGAAGGCTACACCTTC. Encoded protein: CATSRDRGEGYTF.

The chain carries TRBV5-1 and TRBJ2-6; the match to TRBD1 covers 9 bases. CDR1 is SGHRS, CDR2 YFSETQ, per germline. V lost 3 bases to trimming and J lost 4 bases; unmatched junction nucleotides: 8. The CDR3 runs 17 residues. CDR3 region: CASSSGQGFSGANVLTF. DNA for the CDR3: TGCGCCAGCAGCTCGGGACAGGGTTTTTCCGGGGCCAACGTCCTGACTTTC.

This chain joins TRBV27 and TRBJ1-1; 8 nucleotides line up with TRBD1. The ends lost 5 bases at V and 3 bases at J; junction bases unmatched: 11. CDR1 is MNHEY, CDR2 SMNVEV, per germline (reference sequence). The CDR3 sequence is 16 residues long. CDR3 protein: CASSLQGGLGYTEAFF. CDR3 bases: TGTGCCAGCAGTCTACAGGGGGGGTTAGGGTACACTGAAGCTTTCTTT.

This clone was picked up one time. The chain has TRBV25-1 and TRBJ1-2; TRBD1 matches 8 bases. This CDR3 comprises 16 residues. The V segment lost 3 bases and the J segment 8 bases; nucleotides outside the gene matches: 14. In germline, CDR1 is MGHDK, CDR2 SYGVNS. The CDR3 bases are TGTGCCAGCAGTGACCGCACGACGGACAGGGTAAACGGCTACACCTTC. This encodes CASSDRTTDRVNGYTF.

V gene TRBV19 combines with J gene TRBJ1-2; no reliable D call. The length of the CDR3 is 13 residues. Trimming stripped 4 bases from V and 3 bases from J, with 9 bases between. Germline-derived CDR1 and CDR2 are LNHDA and SQIVND (reference sequence). The CDR3 spells CASSNVDDYGYTF. CDR3 in DNA: TGTGCCAGTAGTAACGTCGACGACTATGGCTACACCTTC.

This chain connects TRBV3-1 (or the pseudogene TRBV3-2) to TRBJ2-2; 13 nucleotides line up with TRBD2. The CDR3 extends over 19 amino acids. The junction had 9 bases not matched to a gene; V was cut back by 5 bases and J by 0 bases. Per germline, CDR1 LGHDT and CDR2 YNNKEL (reference sequence). The CDR3 DNA sequence: TGTGCCAGCAGCTTCGGACTAGCGGGAGTTACCGCGAACACCGGGGAGCTGTTTTTT. This encodes CASSFGLAGVTANTGELFF.

V gene TRBV15 combines with J gene TRBJ1-5, with D perhaps TRBD1 (5 bases). Germline CDR1 LNHNV, CDR2 YYDKDF (reference sequence). The CDR3 length is 18 residues. The V and J ends lost 5 bases and 3 bases respectively, with 23 bases between them. In DNA, the CDR3 is TGTGCCACCAGCTCCCGCAGCTCTCGGGACGGATTCAATCAGCCCCAGCATTTT. Translated: CATSSRSSRDGFNQPQHF.

This chain links TRBV9 with TRBJ2-1; D perhaps matches TRBD1 (6 bases). The germline gives CDR1 SGDLS, CDR2 YYNGEE. The CDR3 has 11 residues. V was trimmed by 3 bases and J by 9 bases, leaving 7 bases between them. CDR3 protein: CASSARGEQFF. The CDR3 DNA follows: TGTGCCAGCAGCGCCAGGGGTGAGCAGTTCTTC.

The chain employs TRBV28 and TRBJ2-1; D may be TRBD1 (6 bases). Trimming removed 6 bases at V and 7 bases at J, with 19 bases between. This CDR3 region has 15 residues. Germline V gene sequence: CDR1 MDHEN, CDR2 SYDVKM. CDR3 loop: CASSLGASIPNEQFF. In nucleotides, the CDR3 is TGTGCCAGCAGCCTGGGGGCTAGTATCCCTAATGAGCAGTTCTTC.

V is TRBV5-4 and J is TRBJ1-1; D gene unclear. Germline values: CDR1 SGHNT, CDR2 YYREEE (reference sequence). There are 12 residues in the CDR3. V dropped 4 bases and J dropped 8 bases, with 12 bases sitting between them. CDR3 DNA sequence: TGTGCCAGCAGCCTCCTCAGGCGGGAAGCTTTCTTT. Protein: CASSLLRREAFF.

V and J are TRBV20-1 and TRBJ1-2; D call uncertain. V was pared by 2 bases and J by 4 bases, with 5 bases between. Germline CDR1 reads DFQATT; CDR2 reads SNEGSKA (reference sequence). This CDR3 is built from 11 residues. CDR3 sequence (DNA): TGCAGTGCTAGAAGGGCCTATGGCTACACCTTC. Amino acids: CSARRAYGYTF.

This chain connects TRBV30 to TRBJ2-7; 7 nucleotides match TRBD1. The CDR3 covers 16 residues. Germline V gene lookup returns CDR1 GTSNPN and CDR2 SVGIG (reference sequence). Unmatched junction bases numbered 16, after V lost 1 base and J lost 7 bases. The CDR3 protein is CAWSGKPGTVGLEQYF. The CDR3 region has the DNA TGTGCCTGGAGTGGAAAGCCCGGGACAGTAGGTCTGGAGCAGTACTTC. The entire variable domain, with the rest obtained from reference TRBV30 and TRBJ2-7, is as follows: SQTIHQWPATLVQPVGSPLSLECTVEGTSNPNLYWYRQAAGRGLQLLFYSVGIGQISSEVPQNLSASRPQDRQFILSSKKLLLSDSGFYLCAWSGKPGTVGLEQYFGPGTRLTVT.

The V and J genes are TRBV10-3 and TRBJ1-1; D possibly corresponds to TRBD1 (6 bases). Per the germline V gene, CDR1 is ENHRY and CDR2 is SYGVKD. The germline V and J ends were trimmed by 4 bases and 3 bases, with 9 bases remaining between them. This CDR3 has 13 residues. The DNA of the CDR3 is TGTGCCATCAGTGGGCGACAGGACACTGAAGCTTTCTTT. Protein: CAISGRQDTEAFF.

The chain joins TRBV28 to TRBJ1-5, with 8 bases identical to TRBD1. Germline V gene lookup returns CDR1 MDHEN and CDR2 SYDVKM. The CDR3 extends over 18 amino acids. After removal of 5 bases from V and 5 bases from J, the junction contained 17 bases not matched to a gene. CDR3 region: CASSLRDRTYEVDQPQHF. The CDR3 nucleotides are TGTGCCAGCAGTCTCCGGGACAGGACGTATGAAGTAGATCAGCCCCAGCATTTT.

V and J are TRBV6-5 and TRBJ1-6, with D possibly TRBD1 on 6 matching bases. The V end was cut by 8 bases, the J end by 8 bases, with 19 bases between. This CDR3 comprises 15 residues. The germline CDR1 and CDR2 sequences are MNHEY and SVGAGI. The CDR3 spells CASERGGGGDSPLHF. CDR3 in DNA: TGTGCCAGCGAACGGGGAGGAGGGGGTGATTCACCCCTCCACTTT.